Below, 10 T cell receptor beta chains from the same sample are listed, as sequenced in a study of T cells expressing NK-cell markers. TCRdb reworked the 5' RACE reads into one entry per CDR3 protein, no DNA. Here the sample table reports 550,000 or so distinct CDR3 sequences. Sequencing used blood T cells: a sorted CD56 or NKG2C T cell subset, CD4+ or CD8+ T cells, or bulk PBMC T cells (not recorded which). The receptor set was obtained from a man younger than 35 in good health.

The chain links TRBV29-1 to TRBJ2-7; with no DNA, the TCRdb D assignment of TRBD1 cannot be verified. The CDR3 has 13 amino acids. Germline lookup yields CDR1 SQVTM and CDR2 ANQGSEA. The CDR3: CSAKGQGAIEQYF.

The chain links TRBV5-1 to TRBJ2-3. The CDR3 covers 12 residues. Germline loops: CDR1 SGHRS, CDR2 YFSETQ. The CDR3 reads CASSLATDTQYF. The variable domain in full, with the rest retrieved from reference TRBV5-1 and TRBJ2-3, is KAGVTQTPRYLIKTRGQQVTLSCSPISGHRSVSWYQQTPGQGLQFLFEYFSETQRNKGNFPGRFSGRQFSNSRSEMNVSTLELGDSALYLCASSLATDTQYFGPGTRLTVL.

The chain couples TRBV27 to TRBJ2-5. The length of the CDR3 is 14 residues. The germline CDR1 and CDR2 sequences are MNHEY and SMNVEV (reference sequence). The CDR3 loop reads CASSRRGWQETQYF.

The chain links TRBV5-4 to TRBJ1-1; TCRdb reports TRBD1, a call that lacks DNA to check it against. CDR3 length: 19 residues. CDR1 and CDR2 from the germline V gene are SGHNT and YYREEE (reference sequence). CDR3 residues: CASSLDLGDRSFVYTEAFF.

The chain employs TRBV12-5 and TRBJ2-1; TCRdb proposes TRBD1, but this gene call is untestable without DNA. The CDR3 length is 13 residues. In germline, CDR1 is LGHNT, CDR2 FRNRAP. The CDR3 is CASGFGRDDEQFF.

This rearrangement joins TRBV11-2 to TRBJ2-1; as DNA is missing, the TRBD2 call by TCRdb cannot be tested. This CDR3 is built from 17 residues. The germline V gene has CDR1 SGHAT and CDR2 FQNNGV. CDR3 protein: CASSLELAGNGVHEQFF.

The chain couples TRBV5-5 to TRBJ1-2. There are 12 residues in the CDR3. CDR1 and CDR2 (germline): SGHKS, YYEKEE (reference sequence). The CDR3 reads CASMAVDYGYTF.

This chain links TRBV10-3 with TRBJ2-2. The CDR3 runs to 15 residues. Germline loops: CDR1 ENHRY, CDR2 SYGVKD. CDR3 sequence: CAISESTATTGELFF.

This chain joins TRBV7-3 and TRBJ2-7; without DNA, the TCRdb call of TRBD1 cannot be checked. Germline values: CDR1 SGHTA, CDR2 FQGTGA. The CDR3 has 17 amino acids. CDR3 residues: CASSRGPPVGSDYEQYF.

J is TRBJ2-1 and V is TRBV12-3 or TRBV12-4; TCRdb names TRBD2, which stays unverified in the absence of DNA. This CDR3 is 12 amino acids long. CDR3 in amino acids: CASRTSMNEQFF.